This TCR beta chain was identified in a study of T-cell memory formation after mild COVID-19. Notes on the study in general: CM and EM subsets held most contracting CD4+ clones; EMRA held CD8+ ones. Clonal second-wave expansions that peaked on day 37 had unconfirmed SARS-CoV-2 specificity.

The V and J ends lost 5 bases and 5 bases respectively, with 16 bases between them. CDR1 and CDR2 (germline): LNHDA, SQIVND (reference sequence). The CDR3 has 15 amino acids. TCR alpha and TCR beta cDNA libraries carrying sample barcodes and UMIs were produced by 5'RACE using constant-segment primers. Via MiXCR, TCRdb re-called the 5' RACE reads, giving one row per CDR3 protein. The top ten clones hold 2.1% of a sample with fewer than 250,000 distinct CDR3 sequences, just over 15% of them seen once. A note on this clonotype: The antigen remains undetermined.

The sequence came from an adult woman who had mild COVID-19 (a few samples of this study predate the infection). Cell type and time point are not known. The chain combines TRBV19 with TRBJ2-1; D gene ambiguous. Material for sequencing was PBMCs or a T cell subset sorted from them (not recorded which). Here the CDR3 DNA reads TGTGCCAGTAGTTCGTCCCGGGCGGCACACAATGAGCAGTTCTTC. This encodes CASSSSRAAHNEQFF.